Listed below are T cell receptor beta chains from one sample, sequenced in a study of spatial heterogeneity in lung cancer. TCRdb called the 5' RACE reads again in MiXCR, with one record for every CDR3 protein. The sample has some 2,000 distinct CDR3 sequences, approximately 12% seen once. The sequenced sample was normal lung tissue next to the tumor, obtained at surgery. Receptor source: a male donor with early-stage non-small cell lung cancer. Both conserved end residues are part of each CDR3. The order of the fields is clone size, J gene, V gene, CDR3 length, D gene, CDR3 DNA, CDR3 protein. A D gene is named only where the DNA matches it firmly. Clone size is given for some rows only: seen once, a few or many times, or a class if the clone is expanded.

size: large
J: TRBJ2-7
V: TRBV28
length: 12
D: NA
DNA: TGTGCCAGCAGTTTACGGCCGAGAGAGCAGTACTTC
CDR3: CASSLRPREQYF

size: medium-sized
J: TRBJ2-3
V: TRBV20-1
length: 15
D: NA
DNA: TGCAGTGTCCCGGGGGCAGGGCGTAGCACAGATACGCAGTATTTT
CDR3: CSVPGAGRSTDTQYF

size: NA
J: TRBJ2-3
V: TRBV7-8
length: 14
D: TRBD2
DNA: TGTGCCAGCAGCACCCGGGGGGGTACAGATACGCAGTATTTT
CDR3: CASSTRGGTDTQYF

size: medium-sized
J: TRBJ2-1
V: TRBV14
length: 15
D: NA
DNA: TGTGCCAGCAGCCAACCCGGGACCGCTGCTTCCGAGCAGTTCTTC
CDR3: CASSQPGTAASEQFF

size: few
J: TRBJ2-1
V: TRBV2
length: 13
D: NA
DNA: TGTGCCAGGGGGTTAGGAGGGGTGACTGAGCAGTTCTTC
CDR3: CARGLGGVTEQFF

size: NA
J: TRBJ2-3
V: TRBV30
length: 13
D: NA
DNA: TGTGCCTGGAGTTGGGTGGCGGCAGATACGCAGTATTTT
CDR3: CAWSWVAADTQYF

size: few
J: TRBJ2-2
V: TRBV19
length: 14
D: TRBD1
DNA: TGTGCCAGTAGGGACCGGACAGGGTCCGGGGAGCTGTTTTTT
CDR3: CASRDRTGSGELFF

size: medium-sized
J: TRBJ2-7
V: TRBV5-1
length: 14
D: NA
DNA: TGCGCCAGCAGCTTCCGGGACTTCGCCTACGAGCAGTACTTC
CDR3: CASSFRDFAYEQYF

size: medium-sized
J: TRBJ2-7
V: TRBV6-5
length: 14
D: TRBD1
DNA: TGTGCCAGCAGTTACGGGGCAGGGGGCTACGAGCAGTACTTC
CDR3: CASSYGAGGYEQYF

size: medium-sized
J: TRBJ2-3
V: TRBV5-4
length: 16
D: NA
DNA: TGTGCCAGCAGCTCTTCCGGCGCGGGTCTAAAGGATACGCAGTATTTT
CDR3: CASSSSGAGLKDTQYF

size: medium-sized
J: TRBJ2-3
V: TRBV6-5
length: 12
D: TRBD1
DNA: TGTGCCAGCAAAGGGGGCAGAGATACGCAGTATTTT
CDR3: CASKGGRDTQYF

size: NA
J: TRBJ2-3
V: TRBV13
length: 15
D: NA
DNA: TGTGCCAGCAGGCCCGGGACTGCCCGCACAGATACGCAGTATTTT
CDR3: CASRPGTARTDTQYF

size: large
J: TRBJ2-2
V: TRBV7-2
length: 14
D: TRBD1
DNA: TGTGCCAGCAGCTTTGCCAGGGGGACCGGGGAGCTGTTTTTT
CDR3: CASSFARGTGELFF

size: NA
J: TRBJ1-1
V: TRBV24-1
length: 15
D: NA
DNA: TGTGCCACCAGTGATTCGAAACACATGAACACTGAAGCTTTCTTT
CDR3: CATSDSKHMNTEAFF

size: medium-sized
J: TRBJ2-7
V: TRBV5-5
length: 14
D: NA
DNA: TGTGCCAGCAGCTTGTCTGGGGGCGTCTACGAGCAGTACTTC
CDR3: CASSLSGGVYEQYF

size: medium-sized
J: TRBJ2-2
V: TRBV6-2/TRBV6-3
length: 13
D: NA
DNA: TGTGCCAGCAGTCCAGGGGTCACCGGGGAGCTGTTTTTT
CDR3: CASSPGVTGELFF

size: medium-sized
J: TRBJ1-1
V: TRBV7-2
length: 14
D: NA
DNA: TGTGCCAGCAGCTTTGGACGGTTGAACACTGAAGCTTTCTTT
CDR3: CASSFGRLNTEAFF

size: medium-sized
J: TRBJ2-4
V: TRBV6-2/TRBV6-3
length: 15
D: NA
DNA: TGTGCCAGCAGTTACTCGGGAGGGGGCAGAAACATTCAGTACTTC
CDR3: CASSYSGGGRNIQYF